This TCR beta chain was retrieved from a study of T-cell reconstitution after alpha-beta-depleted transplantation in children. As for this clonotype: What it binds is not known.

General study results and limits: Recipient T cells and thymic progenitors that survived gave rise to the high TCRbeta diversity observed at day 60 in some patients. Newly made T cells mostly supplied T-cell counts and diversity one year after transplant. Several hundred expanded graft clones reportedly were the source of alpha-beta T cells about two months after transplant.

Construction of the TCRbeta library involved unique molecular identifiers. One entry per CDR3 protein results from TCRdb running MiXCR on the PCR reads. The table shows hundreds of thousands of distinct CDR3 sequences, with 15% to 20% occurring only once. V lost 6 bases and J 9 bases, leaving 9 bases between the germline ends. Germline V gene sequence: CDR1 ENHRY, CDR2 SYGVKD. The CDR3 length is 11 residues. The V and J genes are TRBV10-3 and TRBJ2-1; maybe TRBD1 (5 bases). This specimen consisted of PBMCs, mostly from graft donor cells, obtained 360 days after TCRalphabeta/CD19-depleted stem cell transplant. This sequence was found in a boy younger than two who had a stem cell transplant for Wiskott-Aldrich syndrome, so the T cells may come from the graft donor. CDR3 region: CAIRQGIEQFF. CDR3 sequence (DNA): TGTGCCATCAGGCAGGGAATTGAGCAGTTCTTC.